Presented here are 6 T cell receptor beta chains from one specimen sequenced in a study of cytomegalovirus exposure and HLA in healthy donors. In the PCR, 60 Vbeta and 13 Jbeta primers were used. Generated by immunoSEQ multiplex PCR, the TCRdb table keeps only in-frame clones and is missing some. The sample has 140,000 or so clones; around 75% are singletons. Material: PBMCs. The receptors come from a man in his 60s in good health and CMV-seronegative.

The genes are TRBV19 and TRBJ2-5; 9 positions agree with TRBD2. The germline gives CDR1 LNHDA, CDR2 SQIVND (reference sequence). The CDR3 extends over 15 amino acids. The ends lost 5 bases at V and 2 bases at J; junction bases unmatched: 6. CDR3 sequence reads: CASSAPSGVQETQYF. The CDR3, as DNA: TGTGCCAGTAGTGCTCCTAGCGGGGTTCAAGAGACCCAGTACTTC.

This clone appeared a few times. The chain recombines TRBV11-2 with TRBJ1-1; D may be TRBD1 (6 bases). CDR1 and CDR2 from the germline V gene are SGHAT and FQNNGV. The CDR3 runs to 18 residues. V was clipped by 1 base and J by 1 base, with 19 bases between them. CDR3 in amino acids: CASSLGPEFPGQNTEAFF. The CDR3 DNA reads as TGTGCCAGCAGCTTAGGCCCCGAATTCCCGGGACAGAACACTGAAGCTTTCTTT.

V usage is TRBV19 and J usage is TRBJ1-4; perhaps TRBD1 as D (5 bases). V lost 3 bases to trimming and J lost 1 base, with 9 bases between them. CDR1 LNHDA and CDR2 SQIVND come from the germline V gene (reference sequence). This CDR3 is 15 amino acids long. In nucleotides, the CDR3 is TGTGCCAGTAGTATCAGGGTTGGAACTAATGAAAAACTGTTTTTT. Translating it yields CASSIRVGTNEKLFF.

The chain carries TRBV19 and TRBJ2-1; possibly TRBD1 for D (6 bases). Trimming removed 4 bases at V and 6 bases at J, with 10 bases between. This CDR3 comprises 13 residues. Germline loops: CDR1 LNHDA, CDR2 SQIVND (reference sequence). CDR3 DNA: TGTGCCAGTAGTACGAACAGGGTCAATGAGCAGTTCTTC. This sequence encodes CASSTNRVNEQFF.

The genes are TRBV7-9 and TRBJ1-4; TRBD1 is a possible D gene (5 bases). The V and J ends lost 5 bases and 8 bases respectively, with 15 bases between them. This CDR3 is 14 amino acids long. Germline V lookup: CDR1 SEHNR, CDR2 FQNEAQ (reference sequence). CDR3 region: CASSMGLKKEKLFF. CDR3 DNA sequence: TGTGCCAGCAGCATGGGACTCAAGAAAGAAAAACTGTTTTTT.

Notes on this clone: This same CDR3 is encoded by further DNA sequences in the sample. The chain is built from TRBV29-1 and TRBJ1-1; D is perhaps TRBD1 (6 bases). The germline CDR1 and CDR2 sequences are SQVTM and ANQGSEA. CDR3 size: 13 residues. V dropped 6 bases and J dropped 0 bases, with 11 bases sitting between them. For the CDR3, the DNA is TGCAGCGTATCGACAGGTATGAACACTGAAGCTTTCTTT. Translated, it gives CSVSTGMNTEAFF.